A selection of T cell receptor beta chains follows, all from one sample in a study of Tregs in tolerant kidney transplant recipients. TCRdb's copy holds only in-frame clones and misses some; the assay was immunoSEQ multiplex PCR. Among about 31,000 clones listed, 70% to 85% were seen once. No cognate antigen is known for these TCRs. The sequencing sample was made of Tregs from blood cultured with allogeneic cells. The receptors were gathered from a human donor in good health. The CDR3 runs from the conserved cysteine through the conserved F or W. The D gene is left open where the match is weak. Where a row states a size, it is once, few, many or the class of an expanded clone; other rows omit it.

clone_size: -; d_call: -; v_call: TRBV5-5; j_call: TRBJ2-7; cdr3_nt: TGTGCCAGCAGCTTCCCGGAGGGGGGGAAATACGAGCAGTACTTC; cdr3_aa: CASSFPEGGKYEQYF
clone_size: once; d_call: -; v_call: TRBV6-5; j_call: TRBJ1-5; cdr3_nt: TGTGCCAGCAGTTACTCGTTTGGCAGGCCTAATCAGCCCCAGCATTTT; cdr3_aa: CASSYSFGRPNQPQHF
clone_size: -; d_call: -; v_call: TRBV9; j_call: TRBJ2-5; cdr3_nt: TGTGCCAGCAGCGTAGGAACAGGGCCCTGGGAGACCCAGTACTTC; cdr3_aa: CASSVGTGPWETQYF
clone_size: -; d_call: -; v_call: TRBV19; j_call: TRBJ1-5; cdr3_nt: TGTGCCAGTAGATTCGGGACACTTTCAAATCAGCCCCAGCATTTT; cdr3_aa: CASRFGTLSNQPQHF
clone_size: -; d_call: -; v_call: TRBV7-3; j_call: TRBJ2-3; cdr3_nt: TGTGCCAGCAGCTTAGAGGGGAGGCTAGCGCGTACAGATACGCAGTATTTT; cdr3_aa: CASSLEGRLARTDTQYF
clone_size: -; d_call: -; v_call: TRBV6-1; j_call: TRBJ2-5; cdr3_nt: TGTGCCAGCAGTGTTATGGGGGCGGATCAAGAGACCCAGTACTTC; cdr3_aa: CASSVMGADQETQYF
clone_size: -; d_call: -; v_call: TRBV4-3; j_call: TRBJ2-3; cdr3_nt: TGCGCCAGCAGCCAAGGGCCCTCCGGGACTCGATTACCAGATACGCAGTATTTT; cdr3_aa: CASSQGPSGTRLPDTQYF
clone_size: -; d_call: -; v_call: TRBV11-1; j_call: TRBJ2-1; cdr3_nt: TGTGCCAGCAGCTTATATCCTACGACCAATGAGCAGTTCTTC; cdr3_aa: CASSLYPTTNEQFF
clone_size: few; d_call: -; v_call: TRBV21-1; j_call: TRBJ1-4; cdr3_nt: TGTGCCAGGCCCGGGTTGTGTATCCCGCCCAGGGATGAAAAACTGTTTTTT; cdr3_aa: CARPGLCIPPRDEKLFF
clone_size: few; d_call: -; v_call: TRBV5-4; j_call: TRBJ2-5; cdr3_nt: TGTGCCAGCAGCTTGGGGACCGGGACCCAGTACTTC; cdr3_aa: CASSLGTGTQYF
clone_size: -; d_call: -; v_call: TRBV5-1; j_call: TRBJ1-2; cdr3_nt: TGCGCCAGCAGCTTGGGAGGGGGACACCCTATCTATGGCTACACCTTC; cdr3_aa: CASSLGGGHPIYGYTF
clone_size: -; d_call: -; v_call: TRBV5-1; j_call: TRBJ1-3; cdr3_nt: TGCGCCAGCAGCTTAGGACCTGGAAACACCATATATTTT; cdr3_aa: CASSLGPGNTIYF
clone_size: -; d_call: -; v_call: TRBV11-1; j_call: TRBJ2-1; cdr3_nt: TGTGCCAGCAGCTTAGTCCCCCTTAATGAGCAGTTCTTC; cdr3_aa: CASSLVPLNEQFF
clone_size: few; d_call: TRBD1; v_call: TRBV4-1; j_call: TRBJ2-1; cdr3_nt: TGCGCCAGCAGCCAAGACTCCTGGACAGGGATTTACGAGCAGTTCTTC; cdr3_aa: CASSQDSWTGIYEQFF
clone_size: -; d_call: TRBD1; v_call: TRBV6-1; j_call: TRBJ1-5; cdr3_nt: TGTGCCAGCAGTGTTGACAGGGTGAGGAGCAATCAGCCCCAGCATTTT; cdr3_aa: CASSVDRVRSNQPQHF
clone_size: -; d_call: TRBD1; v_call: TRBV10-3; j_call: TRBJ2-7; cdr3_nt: TGTGCCATCAGGCCCCAGGGACAGGGGGAAGGCGAGCAGTACTTC; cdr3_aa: CAIRPQGQGEGEQYF
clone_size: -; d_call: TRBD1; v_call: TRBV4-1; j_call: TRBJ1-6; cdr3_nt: TGCGCCAGCAGCCAAGCAGGATGGGGACAGCGGGATTCACCCCTCCACTTT; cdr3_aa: CASSQAGWGQRDSPLHF
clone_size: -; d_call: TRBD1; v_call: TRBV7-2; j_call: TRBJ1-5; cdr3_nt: TGTGCCAGCAGCCCTCAGACAGGGATCGGGAGGGGTAGCAATCAGCCCCAGCATTTT; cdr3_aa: CASSPQTGIGRGSNQPQHF
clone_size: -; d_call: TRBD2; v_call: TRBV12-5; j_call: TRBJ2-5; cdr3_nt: TGTGCTAGTGGTTTCCGGGCGGGGGGTGAGACCCAGTACTTC; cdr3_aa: CASGFRAGGETQYF
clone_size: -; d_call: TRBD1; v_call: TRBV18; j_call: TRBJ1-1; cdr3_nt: TGTGCCAGCTCACTCAACTCCGACAGGGGTGTTACTGAAGCTTTCTTT; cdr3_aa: CASSLNSDRGVTEAFF
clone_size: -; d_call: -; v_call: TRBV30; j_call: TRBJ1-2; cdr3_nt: TGTGCCTGGAGACAGGGCCTCCTTAACTATGGCTACACCTTC; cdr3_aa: CAWRQGLLNYGYTF
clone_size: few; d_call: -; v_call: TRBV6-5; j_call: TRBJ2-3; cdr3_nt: TGTGCCAGCAGACCCGGGGGAGGAGGTACGCAGTATTTT; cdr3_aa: CASRPGGGGTQYF
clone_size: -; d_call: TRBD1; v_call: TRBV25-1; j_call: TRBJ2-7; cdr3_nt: TGTGCCAGCAGTGAAACAGGGGACCGGCAGTACTTC; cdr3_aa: CASSETGDRQYF
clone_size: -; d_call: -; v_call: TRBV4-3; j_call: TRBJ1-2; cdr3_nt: TGCGCCAGCAGCCGGGACAATGGCTACACCTTC; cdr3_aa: CASSRDNGYTF
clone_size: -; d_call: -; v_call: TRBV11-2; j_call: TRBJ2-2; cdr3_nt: TGTGCCAGCAGCTTAATCCAATGGGGGGATATCGGCACCGGGGAGCTGTTTTTT; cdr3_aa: CASSLIQWGDIGTGELFF
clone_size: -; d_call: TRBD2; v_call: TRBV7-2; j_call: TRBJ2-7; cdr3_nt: TGTGCCAGCACCCGACTAGCGGGTATGGACGAGCAGTACTTC; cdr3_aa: CASTRLAGMDEQYF
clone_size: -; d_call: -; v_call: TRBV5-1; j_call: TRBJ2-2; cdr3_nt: TGCGCCAGCAGCGTTCCGGGGGTAACCGGGGAGCTGTTTTTT; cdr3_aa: CASSVPGVTGELFF
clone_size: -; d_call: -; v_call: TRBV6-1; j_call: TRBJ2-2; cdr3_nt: TGTGCCAGCCTGGTTTTGAAGAACACCGGGGAGCTGTTTTTT; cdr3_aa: CASLVLKNTGELFF
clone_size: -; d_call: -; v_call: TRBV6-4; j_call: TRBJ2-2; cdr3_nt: TGTGCCAGCAGTCCTAACCAGATACCGAACACCGGGGAGCTGTTTTTT; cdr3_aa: CASSPNQIPNTGELFF
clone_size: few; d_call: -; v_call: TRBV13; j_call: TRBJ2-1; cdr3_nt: TGTGCCAGCAGCCTCCCGGACGCGGCGGAGCCCTACAATGAGCAGTTCTTC; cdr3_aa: CASSLPDAAEPYNEQFF
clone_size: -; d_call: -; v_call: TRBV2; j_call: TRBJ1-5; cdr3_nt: TGTGCCAGCAGTCCCGACCGAAATCAGCCCCAGCATTTT; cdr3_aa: CASSPDRNQPQHF
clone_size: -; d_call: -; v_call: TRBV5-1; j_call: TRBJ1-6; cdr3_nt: TGCGCCAGCAGCTATAGGGTAGATCCCACCTATAATTCACCCCTCCACTTT; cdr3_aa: CASSYRVDPTYNSPLHF
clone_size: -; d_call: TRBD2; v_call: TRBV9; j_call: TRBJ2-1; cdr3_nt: TGTGCCAGCAGCGGACCAAGCGGGAGAAGGGGCAATGAGCAGTTCTTC; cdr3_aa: CASSGPSGRRGNEQFF
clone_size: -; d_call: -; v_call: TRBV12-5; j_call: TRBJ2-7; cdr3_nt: TGTGCTAGTGGTTTGGTACTGACAGGCTCCTACGAGCAGTACTTC; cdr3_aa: CASGLVLTGSYEQYF
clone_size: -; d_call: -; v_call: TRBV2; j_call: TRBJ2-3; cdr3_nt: TGTGCCAGCAGTGAAACTCCTGACACAGATACGCAGTATTTT; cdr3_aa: CASSETPDTDTQYF
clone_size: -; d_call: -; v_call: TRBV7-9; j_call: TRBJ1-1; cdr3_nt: TGTGCCAGCAGCCCCGACACGGGGCGAGGCACTGAAGCTTTCTTT; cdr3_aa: CASSPDTGRGTEAFF
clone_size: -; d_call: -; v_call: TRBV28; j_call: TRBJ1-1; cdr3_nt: TGTGCCAGCAGTTCCCACCCGGCCGTTGGGGGAAACACTGAAGCTTTCTTT; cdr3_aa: CASSSHPAVGGNTEAFF
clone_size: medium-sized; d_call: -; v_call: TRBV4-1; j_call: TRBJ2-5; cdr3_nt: TGCGCCAGCAGCCAACGGGACTTTATGGAAGAGACCCAGTACTTC; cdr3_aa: CASSQRDFMEETQYF
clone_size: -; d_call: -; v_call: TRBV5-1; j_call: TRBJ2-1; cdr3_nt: TGCGCCAGCTGGACCGGGTCAACCTACAATGAGCAGTTCTTC; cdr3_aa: CASWTGSTYNEQFF
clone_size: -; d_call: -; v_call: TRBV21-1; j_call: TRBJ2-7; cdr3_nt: TGTGCCAGCAGCAAACGGGGGACAGGGAAACACGAGCAGTACTTC; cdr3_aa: CASSKRGTGKHEQYF
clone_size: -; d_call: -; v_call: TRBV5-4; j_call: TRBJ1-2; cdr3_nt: TGTGCCAGCAGCTTGGGTGCCCCTGGCGGCTACACCTTC; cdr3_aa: CASSLGAPGGYTF
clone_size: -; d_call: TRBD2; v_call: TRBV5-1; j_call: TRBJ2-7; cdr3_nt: TGCGCCAGCAGCTTGGGCGGGGGGCGTCTAAAGTGGGAGCAGTACTTC; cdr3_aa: CASSLGGGRLKWEQYF
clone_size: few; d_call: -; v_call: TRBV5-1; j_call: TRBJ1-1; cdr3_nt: TGCGCCAGCAGCTTGGCTGTGACGGGTAACACTGAAGCTTTCTTT; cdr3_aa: CASSLAVTGNTEAFF
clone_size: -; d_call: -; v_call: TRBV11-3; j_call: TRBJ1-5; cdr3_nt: TGTGCCAGCAGCTTACCTTGTAGTTGCAATCAGCCCCAGCATTTT; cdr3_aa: CASSLPCSCNQPQHF
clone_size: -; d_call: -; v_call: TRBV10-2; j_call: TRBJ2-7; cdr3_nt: TGCGCCAGCAGTCCTAGCTCCTACGAGCAGTACTTC; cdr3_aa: CASSPSSYEQYF
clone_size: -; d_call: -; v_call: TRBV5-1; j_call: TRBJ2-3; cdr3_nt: TGCGCCAGCAGCCCGCTCGGGGCGGGAACGCAGTATTTT; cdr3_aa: CASSPLGAGTQYF